The 21 T cell receptor beta chains below were found in one sample sequenced in a study of T cell responses to AZD1222 COVID-19 vaccine. Data came from immunoSEQ multiplex PCR; TCRdb stores just in-frame clones and leaves some out. The sample lists roughly 190,000 clones, 80% to 95% seen once, with less than 2% in the top ten. The sequenced sample was peripheral blood, obtained 28 days after the second AZD1222 dose. The receptors stem from an adult who received the AZD1222 COVID-19 vaccine.

V usage is TRBV7-6 and J usage is TRBJ2-7, with 9 nucleotides matching TRBD1. Germline CDR1 reads SGHVS; CDR2 reads FNYEAQ. The J segment lost 6 bases and the V segment lost 5 bases, leaving 8 bases of the junction unmatched. The CDR3 sequence is 14 residues long. CDR3 coding DNA: TGTGCCAGCAGCCTGACACAGGGGGCTACCGAGCAGTACTTC. Its translation: CASSLTQGATEQYF.

The chain links TRBV19 to TRBJ2-1; D perhaps matches TRBD1 (6 bases). Looked up from germline, CDR1 is LNHDA and CDR2 is SQIVND (reference sequence). V lost 5 bases to trimming and J lost 2 bases, with 13 bases between them. The CDR3 is made up of 15 amino acids. The DNA of the CDR3 is TGTGCCAGTAGTCTACAGGGTTTAGCCTACAATGAGCAGTTCTTC. Its translation: CASSLQGLAYNEQFF. The full variable domain, with the rest looked up from reference TRBV19 and TRBJ2-1, is DGGITQSPKYLFRKEGQNVTLSCEQNLNHDAMYWYRQDPGQGLRLIYYSQIVNDFQKGDIAEGYSVSREKKESFPLTVTSAQKNPTAFYLCASSLQGLAYNEQFFGPGTRLTVL.

This sequence joins TRBV24-1 and TRBJ2-3; D uncertain. The CDR3 length is 13 residues. Germline lookup yields CDR1 KGHDR and CDR2 SFDVKD. Trimming shortened V by 4 bases and J by 3 bases, and 7 bases separated the two germline ends. CDR3 sequence (DNA): TGTGCCACCAGTGAAGTAGCTACAGATACGCAGTATTTT. Translating gives CATSEVATDTQYF.

This chain connects TRBV12-3 or TRBV12-4 to TRBJ2-5, with 8 positions matching TRBD1. The CDR3 contains 13 residues. Trimming at V came to 6 bases and at J to 5 bases, leaving 5 bases not matched to a gene. The CDR3 coding sequence is TGTGCCAGCAGCCGACAGGGGAGGGAGACCCAGTACTTC. Protein product: CASSRQGRETQYF.

The table lists this clone with a few counts. The gene calls are TRBV7-3 and TRBJ2-7; TRBD1 matches 7 bases. V gave up 5 bases and J gave up 3 bases; unmatched junction bases: 10. CDR1 SGHTA and CDR2 FQGTGA come from the germline V gene. The CDR3 runs 15 residues. Here the CDR3 reads CASSPEGALDYEQYF. The CDR3, as DNA: TGTGCCAGCAGCCCTGAGGGGGCGCTTGACTACGAGCAGTACTTC.

This chain uses TRBV9 with TRBJ2-1; D is undetermined. In germline, CDR1 is SGDLS, CDR2 YYNGEE. This CDR3 region has 13 residues. Trimming took off 2 bases at V and 6 bases at J, with 9 bases between the two ends. DNA for the CDR3: TGTGCCAGCAGCGTCGGTCTAGGCAATGAGCAGTTCTTC. Protein: CASSVGLGNEQFF.

The gene calls are TRBV6-5 and TRBJ2-7; the match to TRBD1 covers 10 bases. J gave up 2 bases and V 6 bases, and 4 bases lay outside the gene matches. Germline lookup yields CDR1 MNHEY and CDR2 SVGAGI. The CDR3 extends over 14 amino acids. The chain's CDR3 is CASRRTGGTYEQYF. In DNA, the CDR3 is TGTGCCAGCAGACGGACAGGGGGGACCTACGAGCAGTACTTC.

This clone was seen a handful of times. The V call is TRBV7-8, the J call TRBJ1-4; D is ambiguous. Trimming stripped 4 bases from V and 0 bases from J, with 12 bases between. The germline gives CDR1 SGHVS, CDR2 FQNEAQ. This CDR3 spans 16 amino acids. The CDR3 sequence: CASSSPGTATNEKLFF. The CDR3 DNA sequence: TGTGCCAGCAGCTCCCCAGGCACTGCAACTAATGAAAAACTGTTTTTT.

Only one count was recorded for this clone. This chain links TRBV7-5 with TRBJ1-6; the table's D gene call, TRBD1, was not cross checked with the DNA. TRBV7-5 is noted as a pseudogene. The CDR3 runs to 16 residues. The CDR3 loop is CARSLAGQGAGSPLHF. The CDR3 nucleotides are TGTGCCAGAAGCTTGGCGGGACAGGGGGCAGGTTCACCCCTCCACTTT.

The V gene is TRBV30, the J gene TRBJ2-2, with no clear D. The CDR3 has 14 residues. Looked up from germline, CDR1 is GTSNPN and CDR2 is SVGIG (reference sequence). Trimming shortened V by 4 bases and J by 1 base, and 10 bases separated the two germline ends. CDR3 protein: CAWMGGRNTGELFF. As DNA, the CDR3 is TGTGCCTGGATGGGCGGCCGGAACACCGGGGAGCTGTTTTTT.

The rearrangement joins TRBV6-2 or TRBV6-3 to TRBJ1-1; the D is unclear. V was trimmed by 4 bases and J by 5 bases, leaving 11 bases between them. This CDR3 has 13 residues. The germline V gene has CDR1 MNHEY and CDR2 SVGEGT. This chain's CDR3 is CASSWRRPTEAFF. The CDR3 DNA is TGTGCCAGCAGTTGGCGGAGGCCGACTGAAGCTTTCTTT.

This rearrangement joins TRBV5-1 to TRBJ1-2; D is unresolved. The V end was cut by 0 bases, the J end by 4 bases, with 10 bases between. Germline V CDR1 and CDR2: SGHRS, YFSETQ. The CDR3 consists of 14 residues. This chain's CDR3 is CASSLELGSYGYTF. For the CDR3, the DNA is TGCGCCAGCAGCTTGGAGTTGGGGTCCTATGGCTACACCTTC. The entire variable domain, with the rest obtained from reference TRBV5-1 and TRBJ1-2, is as follows: KAGVTQTPRYLIKTRGQQVTLSCSPISGHRSVSWYQQTPGQGLQFLFEYFSETQRNKGNFPGRFSGRQFSNSRSEMNVSTLELGDSALYLCASSLELGSYGYTFGSGTRLTVV.

V and J are TRBV27 and TRBJ1-1, with D hard to call. V lost 4 bases to trimming and J lost 1 base, with 16 bases between them. Per germline, CDR1 MNHEY and CDR2 SMNVEV (reference sequence). This CDR3 is 16 amino acids long. The DNA for the CDR3 is TGTGCCAGCAGTTCTACTCCGGGCCGAGGGAACACTGAAGCTTTCTTT. Translating gives CASSSTPGRGNTEAFF.

The chain has TRBV6-1 and TRBJ2-3; D tentatively fits TRBD1 or TRBD2 (6 bases each). CDR1 and CDR2 from the germline V gene are MNHNS and SASEGT. V was pared by 3 bases and J by 7 bases, with 23 bases between. The CDR3 runs to 17 residues. This CDR3 is CASSEVAGDLGGNTQYF. The CDR3 DNA sequence: TGTGCCAGCAGTGAGGTGGCAGGGGACCTTGGAGGGAATACGCAGTATTTT.

This chain uses TRBV4-2 with TRBJ1-2; 9 nucleotides line up with TRBD1. V gave up 1 base and J gave up 4 bases; unmatched junction bases: 1. Germline V gives CDR1 LGHNA, CDR2 YNFKEQ. This CDR3 is built from 14 residues. The CDR3 nucleotides read TGTGCCAGCAGCCAAGGGGACAGGGCCTATGGCTACACCTTC. Encoded protein: CASSQGDRAYGYTF.

V usage is TRBV19 and J usage is TRBJ1-2; TRBD1 agrees at 7 bases. The CDR3 runs 15 residues. Germline CDR1 and CDR2: LNHDA and SQIVND (reference sequence). V trimming: 6 bases; J trimming: 0 bases; junction bases outside the gene matches: 7. The CDR3 sequence: CASREGAGANYGYTF. CDR3 nucleotides: TGTGCCAGTAGGGAGGGGGCAGGAGCTAACTATGGCTACACCTTC.

The chain employs TRBV3-1 (or the pseudogene TRBV3-2) and TRBJ2-7; D perhaps matches TRBD1 (6 bases). CDR3 length: 17 amino acids. Per germline, CDR1 LGHDT and CDR2 YNNKEL (reference sequence). Trimming shortened V by 0 bases and J by 4 bases, and 19 bases separated the two germline ends. The CDR3 spells CASSQDRWAGVAYEQYF. The CDR3 nucleotides read TGTGCCAGCAGCCAAGATCGCTGGGCAGGGGTAGCGTACGAGCAGTACTTC.

CDR3 residues: CASSYLQRLSNQPQHF. CDR3 nucleotides: TGTGCCAGCAGTTACCTTCAGAGACTCTCAAATCAGCCCCAGCATTTT. This sequence joins TRBV6-6 and TRBJ1-5, with unresolved D. The CDR3 length is 16 residues. Trimming cost V 2 bases and J 4 bases, with 15 bases left between them. Germline V gives CDR1 MNHNY, CDR2 SVGAGI (reference sequence).

The chain couples TRBV7-3 to TRBJ2-1, with D tentatively TRBD1 (5 bases). The germline V and J ends were trimmed by 1 base and 7 bases, with 11 bases remaining between them. The CDR3 sequence is 14 residues long. The germline V gene encodes CDR1 SGHTA and CDR2 FQGTGA. CDR3 DNA sequence: TGTGCCAGCAGCTTAAGTCCAGGGCTAAATGAGCAGTTCTTC. It specifies CASSLSPGLNEQFF. Full variable domain (missing parts from reference TRBV7-3 and TRBJ2-1): GAGVSQTPSNKVTEKGKYVELRCDPISGHTALYWYRQSLGQGPEFLIYFQGTGAADDSGLPNDRFFAVRPEGSVSTLKIQRTERGDSAVYLCASSLSPGLNEQFFGPGTRLTVL.

This chain connects TRBV18 to TRBJ1-4; TRBD1 might be the D (5 bases). V lost 6 bases and J lost 5, with 13 bases in between. The CDR3 sequence is 14 residues long. CDR1 KGHSH and CDR2 LQKENI come from the germline V gene. The CDR3 sequence: CASSPGTKNEKLFF. In DNA, the CDR3 is TGTGCCAGCTCTCCCGGGACTAAGAATGAAAAACTGTTTTTT. The variable domain in full, completed from reference TRBV18 and TRBJ1-4, reads NAGVMQNPRHLVRRRGQEARLRCSPMKGHSHVYWYRQLPEEGLKFMVYLQKENIIDESGMPKERFSAEFPKEGPSILRIQQVVRGDSAAYFCASSPGTKNEKLFFGSGTQLSVL.

V is TRBV27 and J is TRBJ1-2; tentatively, D is TRBD1 (6 bases). This CDR3 has 13 amino acids. Trimming pared 7 bases from V and 7 bases from J, leaving 16 bases between. In germline, CDR1 is MNHEY, CDR2 SMNVEV (reference sequence). CDR3 in amino acids: CASTSTGIGGYTF. The CDR3 DNA reads TGTGCCAGCACCTCGACAGGAATCGGTGGCTACACCTTC.